This T cell receptor beta chain derives from a study of vaccination and CD4 T cells after COVID-19. Study at large: Overlapping SARS-CoV-2, HCoV-NL63, HCoV-OC43 and HCoV-229E spike peptides stimulated the cells.

Trimming cost V 4 bases and J 6 bases; bases outside gene matches: 7. The CDR3 has 16 residues. Per germline, CDR1 SGHAT and CDR2 FQNNGV. This clonotype was observed a few times. The antigen is unknown. Noted treatment: approximately nine-day PBMC culture with coronavirus spike peptide pools or control peptides (ViraFEST assay). First, ViraFEST expanded antigen-specific T cells with peptide pools, and next it sequenced the TCRs. Cultured CD4+ T-cell DNA underwent Oncomine TCR Beta short-read sequencing. TCRdb reprocessed the PCR reads via MiXCR and lists one record per CDR3 protein. The sample contains 15,000 or so distinct CDR3 sequences, approximately 50% of which appear only once.

The sequence derives from a human donor who had recovered from COVID-19. Sequencing used CD4+ T cells from blood, cultured in vitro. The rearrangement joins TRBV11-2 to TRBJ1-6; TRBD1 matches 9 bases. The CDR3 spells CASSSSGQGFNSPLHF. The CDR3 bases are TGTGCCAGCAGCTCTTCGGGACAGGGCTTTAATTCACCCCTCCACTTT.